Below are 21 T cell receptor beta chains sequenced from a single sample in a study of identical twins. TCRdb recomputed calls from the 5' RACE reads with MiXCR, one row per CDR3 protein. The sample holds 420,000 or so distinct CDR3 sequences, about 18% seen once. What was sequenced was naive T cells sorted from blood. All receptors derive from a man aged 45 to 65 in good health.

This clonotype was detected many times. The genes are TRBV20-1 and TRBJ2-1; TRBD2 matches at 8 bases. With V trimmed by 2 bases and J by 2 bases, 2 bases remained unmatched. CDR3 length equals 14 residues. Germline CDR1 reads DFQATT; CDR2 reads SNEGSKA (reference sequence). CDR3 nucleotides: TGCAGTGCTAGACGGGGGGGCCCCTACAATGAGCAGTTCTTC. Translated, it gives CSARRGGPYNEQFF.

The chain uses TRBV9 and TRBJ2-3, with D perhaps matching TRBD2 (6 bases). Germline CDR1 is SGDLS and CDR2 is YYNGEE. Trimming removed 2 bases at V and 0 bases at J, with 10 bases between. The CDR3 runs to 15 residues. CDR3 loop: CASSVGRGSTDTQYF. CDR3 coding DNA: TGTGCCAGCAGCGTGGGGCGGGGTAGCACAGATACGCAGTATTTT.

This clonotype came up many times. This CDR3 reads CASCLDGFNEKLFF. CDR3 DNA: TGCGCCAGCTGTCTTGACGGATTTAATGAAAAACTGTTTTTT. This chain joins TRBV5-1 and TRBJ1-4; D uncertain. The CDR3 runs 14 residues. Germline V gene sequence: CDR1 SGHRS, CDR2 YFSETQ. V lost 7 bases to trimming and J lost 4 bases, with 14 bases between them. Looking up the rest from reference TRBV5-1 and TRBJ1-4 gives the full variable domain: KAGVTQTPRYLIKTRGQQVTLSCSPISGHRSVSWYQQTPGQGLQFLFEYFSETQRNKGNFPGRFSGRQFSNSRSEMNVSTLELGDSALYLCASCLDGFNEKLFFGSGTQLSVL.

This clonotype was observed at least ten times. The chain combines TRBV12-3 or TRBV12-4 with TRBJ2-1; D is uncertain. V was trimmed by 6 bases and J by 10 bases, leaving 10 bases between them. The CDR3 has 11 amino acids. The CDR3 nucleotides read TGTGCCAGCAGGTCGGCCACCGAGCAGTTCTTC. It specifies CASRSATEQFF.

There are a few counts of this clonotype. The J gene is TRBJ2-2, the V gene TRBV20-1; D is ambiguous. CDR1 and CDR2 from the germline V gene are DFQATT and SNEGSKA (reference sequence). The CDR3 is made up of 14 amino acids. Trimming removed 6 bases at V and 0 bases at J, with 11 bases between. DNA of the CDR3: TGCAGTGCCCAAAGACACCCGAACACCGGGGAGCTGTTTTTT. This gives the protein CSAQRHPNTGELFF.

This clonotype was counted many times. Compared with germline, one end of the junction differs, possibly owing to a read error. V and J are TRBV20-1 and TRBJ2-3; D is perhaps TRBD2 (6 bases). Germline CDR1 and CDR2: DFQATT and SNEGSKA (reference sequence). The length of the CDR3 is 12 residues. CDR3 region: CSAREMRETQYF. DNA of the CDR3: TGCAGTGCGAGAGAGATGCGGGAAACGCAGTATTTT.

This clonotype was seen ten or more times. DNA for the CDR3: TGTGCCAGCAGCCAAGGCTTAGCGGGAGGCACCTACAATGAGCAGTTCTTC. Its protein is CASSQGLAGGTYNEQFF. The rearrangement links TRBV7-9 to TRBJ2-1, with 10 bases fitting TRBD2. After removal of 5 bases from V and 2 bases from J, the junction contained 9 bases not matched to a gene. The CDR3 has 17 amino acids. Germline values: CDR1 SEHNR, CDR2 FQNEAQ (reference sequence).

The V call is TRBV11-2, the J call TRBJ1-1; 8 bases align to TRBD1. V gave up 3 bases and J gave up 2 bases; unmatched junction bases: 14. The CDR3 totals 18 residues. Germline values: CDR1 SGHAT, CDR2 FQNNGV. This CDR3 is CASSLFWGQVTINTEAFF. In DNA form, the CDR3 reads TGTGCCAGCAGCTTGTTTTGGGGACAGGTAACGATCAACACTGAAGCTTTCTTT.

This clonotype was picked up a small number of times. The chain combines TRBV15 with TRBJ2-5; the D gene is possibly TRBD1 (6 bases). The CDR3 runs to 14 residues. Germline CDR1 is LNHNV and CDR2 is YYDKDF (reference sequence). V was clipped by 0 bases and J by 6 bases, with 11 bases between them. Written as DNA, the CDR3 is TGTGCCACCAGCAGAGACAGGGGTGGAAAGACCCAGTACTTC. It specifies CATSRDRGGKTQYF.

The sample holds a few counts of this clonotype. The chain couples TRBV24-1 to TRBJ2-3; 9 bases agree with TRBD2. The CDR3 contains 15 residues. V lost 4 bases, J lost 5 bases, and 6 bases stayed unmatched. Germline CDR1 and CDR2: KGHDR and SFDVKD. The CDR3 is CATSERREGIDTQYF. CDR3 nucleotides: TGTGCCACCAGTGAACGGCGGGAGGGTATAGATACGCAGTATTTT.

The genes are TRBV27 and TRBJ2-3; D could derive from TRBD1 or TRBD2 (6 bases each). V was pared by 5 bases and J by 0 bases, with 15 bases between. Per germline, CDR1 MNHEY and CDR2 SMNVEV (reference sequence). The CDR3 loop spans 16 amino acids. The CDR3 sequence: CASSPRDTVSTDTQYF. The DNA of the CDR3 is TGTGCCAGCAGTCCGCGGGACACCGTTAGCACAGATACGCAGTATTTT.

This clonotype occurred many times. The chain uses TRBV7-9 and TRBJ2-1; D gene unclear. This CDR3 comprises 12 residues. V dropped 3 bases and J dropped 9 bases, with 9 bases sitting between them. CDR1 and CDR2 from the germline V gene are SEHNR and FQNEAQ (reference sequence). The CDR3 sequence: CASSFVSTEQFF. The CDR3 region has the DNA TGTGCCAGCAGCTTCGTATCTACTGAGCAGTTCTTC.

This clonotype came up many times. The rearrangement uses TRBV20-1 and TRBJ2-5; 14 bases align to TRBD2. In germline, CDR1 is DFQATT, CDR2 SNEGSKA (reference sequence). The length of the CDR3 is 15 residues. V was pared by 3 bases and J by 3 bases, with 3 bases of the junction left unmatched. CDR3 in amino acids: CSASPGLAGEETQYF. CDR3 in DNA: TGCAGTGCTAGTCCGGGACTAGCGGGGGAAGAGACCCAGTACTTC.

This chain joins TRBV29-1 and TRBJ2-2, with D perhaps assigned TRBD1 or TRBD2 (7 bases each). The germline V gene has CDR1 SQVTM and CDR2 ANQGSEA. This CDR3 has 15 amino acids. V was cut by 2 bases and J by 6 bases, with 16 bases left in between. CDR3 loop: CSVESVQGGSGELFF. The CDR3 DNA reads as TGCAGCGTTGAATCAGTCCAGGGGGGGTCCGGGGAGCTGTTTTTT.

This clonotype has a handful of counts. DNA for the CDR3: TGTGCCACCAGTGATGGCCACTGGGGACAGCAGTACAATGAGCAGTTCTTC. Translating gives CATSDGHWGQQYNEQFF. The chain uses TRBV24-1 and TRBJ2-1; 7 bases fit TRBD1. There are 17 residues in the CDR3. The ends lost 3 bases at V and 4 bases at J; junction bases unmatched: 11. Per germline, CDR1 KGHDR and CDR2 SFDVKD.

The CDR3 is CSAPRSGEKTQYF. The CDR3 region has the DNA TGCAGTGCCCCCAGGTCGGGGGAGAAGACCCAGTACTTC. This chain links TRBV20-1 with TRBJ2-5; TRBD2 might be the D (6 bases). There are 13 residues in the CDR3. V was shortened by 6 bases and J by 6 bases, with 17 bases between the two germline ends. Germline CDR1 and CDR2: DFQATT and SNEGSKA (reference sequence).

This clonotype was detected many times. V is TRBV27 and J is TRBJ2-1; 10 bases line up with TRBD2. The CDR3 sequence is 13 residues long. The germline V gene has CDR1 MNHEY and CDR2 SMNVEV (reference sequence). Trimming cost V 6 bases and J 9 bases; bases outside gene matches: 5. CDR3 nucleotide sequence: TGTGCCAGCAGCCCGGGACTAGCGAGTGAGCAGTTCTTC. This sequence encodes CASSPGLASEQFF.

This chain links TRBV27 with TRBJ1-6; D remains ambiguous. V was pared by 1 base and J by 8 bases, with 9 bases between. CDR3 length: 14 residues. Germline assignment: CDR1 MNHEY and CDR2 SMNVEV (reference sequence). DNA of the CDR3: TGTGCCAGCAGTTTATGGAATAAAGATTCACCCCTCCACTTT. This sequence encodes CASSLWNKDSPLHF.

This sequence joins TRBV27 and TRBJ2-1, with 10 nucleotides matching TRBD1. Germline V gene data show CDR1 as MNHEY and CDR2 as SMNVEV (reference sequence). The trim removed 6 bases at V and 9 bases at J, leaving 11 bases unmatched. The CDR3 has 15 residues. CDR3 sequence reads: CASRIRDRGSTEQFF. The CDR3 DNA reads TGTGCCAGCAGGATCCGGGACAGGGGTTCTACTGAGCAGTTCTTC.

This clonotype was recorded once. CDR3: CAWSVELTQYF. CDR3 nucleotides: TGTGCCTGGAGTGTAGAGCTGACCCAGTACTTC. The chain is built from TRBV30 and TRBJ2-5; unclear D gene. V lost 0 bases, J lost 7 bases, and 6 bases lay in between. Germline CDR1 GTSNPN, CDR2 SVGIG (reference sequence). The CDR3 is 11 residues long.

This clonotype has ten or more counts. CDR3 bases: TGTGCCAGCAGTTACCTGGCTAGCGGGTACAATGAGCAGTTCTTC. Translation gives CASSYLASGYNEQFF. The rearrangement uses TRBV6-5 and TRBJ2-1; 8 bases line up with TRBD2. The CDR3 has 15 residues. Losses at the gene ends were 2 bases for V and 4 bases for J; bases not matched to a gene: 4. Germline V gives CDR1 MNHEY, CDR2 SVGAGI.